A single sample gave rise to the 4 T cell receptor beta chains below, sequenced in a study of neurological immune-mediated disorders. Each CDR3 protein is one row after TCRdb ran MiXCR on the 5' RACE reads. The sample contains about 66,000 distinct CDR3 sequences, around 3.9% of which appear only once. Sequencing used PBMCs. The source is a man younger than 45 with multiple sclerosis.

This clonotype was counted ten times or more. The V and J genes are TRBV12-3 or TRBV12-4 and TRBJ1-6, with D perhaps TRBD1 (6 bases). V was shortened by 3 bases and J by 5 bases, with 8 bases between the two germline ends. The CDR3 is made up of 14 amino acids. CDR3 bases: TGTGCCAGCAGTTTCGGACAGCATAATTCACCCCTCCACTTT. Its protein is CASSFGQHNSPLHF.

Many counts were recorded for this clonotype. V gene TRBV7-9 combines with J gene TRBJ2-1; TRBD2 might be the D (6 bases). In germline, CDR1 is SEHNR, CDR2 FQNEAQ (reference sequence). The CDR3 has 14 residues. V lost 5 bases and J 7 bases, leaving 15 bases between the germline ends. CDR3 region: CASSEENSGNEQFF. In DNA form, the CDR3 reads TGTGCCAGCAGCGAAGAGAATAGCGGAAATGAGCAGTTCTTC. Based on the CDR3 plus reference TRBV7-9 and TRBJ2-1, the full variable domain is DTGVSQNPRHKITKRGQNVTFRCDPISEHNRLYWYRQTLGQGPEFLTYFQNEAQLEKSRLLSDRFSAERPKGSFSTLEIQRTEQGDSAMYLCASSEENSGNEQFFGPGTRLTVL.

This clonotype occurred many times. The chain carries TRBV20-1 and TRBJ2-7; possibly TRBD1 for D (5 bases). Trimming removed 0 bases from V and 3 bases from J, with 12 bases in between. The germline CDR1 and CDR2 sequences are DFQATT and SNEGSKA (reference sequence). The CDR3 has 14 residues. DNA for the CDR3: TGCAGTGCTAGAGACCAAGACAGATACTACGAGCAGTACTTC. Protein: CSARDQDRYYEQYF.

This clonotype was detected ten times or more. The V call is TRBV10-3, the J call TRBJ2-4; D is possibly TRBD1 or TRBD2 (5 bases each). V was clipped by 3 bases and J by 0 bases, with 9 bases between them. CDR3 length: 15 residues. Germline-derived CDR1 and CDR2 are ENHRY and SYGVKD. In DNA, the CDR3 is TGTGCCATCAGTGACCGGGGCTCAGCCAAAAACATTCAGTACTTC. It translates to CAISDRGSAKNIQYF.